This T cell receptor beta chain was recorded in a study of T-cell memory formation after mild COVID-19. Study outcomes and limitations: The finding that pre-infection memory included some responding clones suggested that cross-reactive memory joined. CD4+ contracting clones lay mainly in CM and EM, CD8+ ones in EMRA.

This clonotype was seen a handful of times. Its cognate antigen is unknown. Germline-derived CDR1 and CDR2 are MDHEN and SYDVKM. The ends lost 4 bases at V and 2 bases at J; junction bases unmatched: 3. The CDR3 consists of 14 residues. TCRdb analysed the 5' RACE reads with MiXCR anew, one entry per CDR3 protein. The sample includes about 430,000 distinct CDR3 sequences, roughly 18% of them seen just once. The sample comprised PBMCs or a T cell subset sorted from them (not recorded which). The source of this sequence is a man younger than 35 who had mild COVID-19 (a few samples of this study predate the infection). Cell type and time point are not known. The chain carries TRBV28 and TRBJ1-2; the match to TRBD1 covers 8 bases. The CDR3 is CASSSSGGNYGYTF. CDR3 nucleotide sequence: TGTGCCAGCAGTTCGTCAGGGGGCAACTATGGCTACACCTTC.